Listed below are T cell receptor beta chains from one sample, sequenced in a study of T cell repertoires in cytomegalovirus infection. From the reads, TCRdb called clonotypes with MiXCR, one entry per CDR3 protein. In the table there are around 200,000 distinct CDR3 sequences, approximately 18% of which are singletons. Sequenced input: CD8+ T cells from PBMCs. The source is a human donor in good health (CMV status not recorded). Some clones in this sample may be carry-over from other donors' samples. CDR3s leave out the opening cysteine and the closing phenylalanine or tryptophan. The D gene is left open where the match is weak. The listing skips clone size in some rows; elsewhere it reads once, few, many or a size class.

j_call v_call d_call clone_size cdr3_aa
TRBJ1-3 TRBV7-8 NA few ASSSYPGGNTIY
TRBJ1-4 TRBV7-6 TRBD1 NA ASSAGTASNEKLF
TRBJ1-1 TRBV11-2 NA few ASTLRGTEAF
TRBJ2-5 TRBV30 NA NA AWSVLGQSGETQY
TRBJ2-1 TRBV6-2/TRBV6-3 TRBD2 NA ASETSGPYNEQF
TRBJ2-1 TRBV7-9 NA NA ASSPPRGAGNEQF
TRBJ2-7 TRBV29-1 TRBD2 few SVDLAGGSYEQY
TRBJ2-1 TRBV4-2 TRBD2 NA ASSQERAGGHNEQF
TRBJ2-1 TRBV20-1 TRBD2 once SARQRDYRNEQF
TRBJ2-3 TRBV5-1 NA few ASSLASGWNDTQY
TRBJ2-1 TRBV7-9 TRBD1 NA ASSFGQGTYNEQF
TRBJ1-5 TRBV12-3/TRBV12-4 NA NA ASTFGGQPQH
TRBJ2-7 TRBV6-2/TRBV6-3 TRBD2 few ASSSGGLAVYEQY
TRBJ2-7 TRBV23-1 NA few ASSHPAEGSSYEQY
TRBJ2-3 TRBV28 TRBD2 few ASGGGTDTQY
TRBJ2-2 TRBV29-1 NA NA SVEGRNTGELF
TRBJ2-7 TRBV12-3/TRBV12-4 NA many ASSGQGGYEQY
TRBJ2-7 TRBV2 TRBD1 NA ASSEAKGQGLSYEQY
TRBJ1-5 TRBV19 TRBD1 NA ASSSPGQGYNQPQH
TRBJ2-1 TRBV28 NA NA ASSPLGVGEQF
TRBJ2-1 TRBV9 TRBD1 NA ASSVATGRVRNEQF
TRBJ1-4 TRBV10-3 NA NA AISVPPQGSDEKLF
TRBJ1-5 TRBV6-2/TRBV6-3 TRBD1 NA ASRKPDRVDQPQH
TRBJ1-1 TRBV6-2/TRBV6-3 NA NA ASSLNPEDTEAF
TRBJ2-4 TRBV7-9 NA few ASSFSDMISNIQY
TRBJ1-1 TRBV7-2 NA NA ASSPSHEVNTEAF